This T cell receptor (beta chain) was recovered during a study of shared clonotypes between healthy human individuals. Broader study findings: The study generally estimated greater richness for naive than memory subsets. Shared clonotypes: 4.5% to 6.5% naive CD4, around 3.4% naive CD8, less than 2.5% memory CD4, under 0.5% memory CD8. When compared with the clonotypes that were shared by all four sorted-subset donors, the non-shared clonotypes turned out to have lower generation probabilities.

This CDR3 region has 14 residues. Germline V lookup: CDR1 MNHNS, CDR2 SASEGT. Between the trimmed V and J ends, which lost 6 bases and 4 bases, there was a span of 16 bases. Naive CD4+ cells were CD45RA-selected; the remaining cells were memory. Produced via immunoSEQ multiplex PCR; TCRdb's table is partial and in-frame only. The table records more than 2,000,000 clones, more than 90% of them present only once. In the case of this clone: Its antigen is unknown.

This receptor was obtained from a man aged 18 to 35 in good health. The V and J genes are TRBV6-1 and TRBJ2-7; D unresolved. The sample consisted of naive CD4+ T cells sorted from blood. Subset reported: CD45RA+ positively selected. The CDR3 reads CASSAYGRIYEQYF. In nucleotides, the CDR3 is TGTGCCAGCAGCGCCTACGGACGGATTTACGAGCAGTACTTC.